This entry lists 10 T cell receptor beta chains sequenced from one sample in a study of blood T cell repertoires in COVID-19 (dated by TCRdb to 2018 to 2021). The method was the immunoSEQ multiplex PCR assay. Drawn from immuneACCESS, this table holds only the in-frame rearrangements with V and J called that TCRdb kept. Clones are partly lost; checked studies trace under half to an unresolved V gene and leave the rest unexplained. Within this sample are a few hundred thousand clones, with roughly nine tenths of them counted one time only. Clones ranked in the top ten supply 6.2% of the sample. Sequenced material: peripheral blood. Every receptor here comes from a man aged 55 to 70 with acute or convalescent COVID-19.

This clone has more than one count but fewer than ten. This chain links TRBV7-3 with TRBJ2-7, with a weak D call TRBD1 (6 bases). V lost 1 base, J lost 5 bases, and 12 bases lay in between. CDR1 is SGHTA, CDR2 FQGTGA, per germline. The CDR3 is 14 amino acids. The CDR3 sequence: CASSLNGGRDEQYF. The CDR3 DNA is TGTGCCAGCAGCTTAAATGGGGGCCGGGACGAGCAGTACTTC.

The rearrangement uses TRBV18 and TRBJ2-5; a possible D gene is TRBD1 (6 bases). Between the trimmed V and J ends, which lost 5 bases and 2 bases, there was a span of 15 bases. CDR1 and CDR2 (germline): KGHSH, LQKENI. This CDR3 has 15 amino acids. CDR3 DNA: TGTGCCAGCTCAGATTTCGGGACACAGCAAGAGACCCAGTACTTC. Protein: CASSDFGTQQETQYF.

The rearrangement uses TRBV19 and TRBJ2-7, with 11 bases that match TRBD2. CDR1 and CDR2 (germline): LNHDA, SQIVND (reference sequence). V gave up 6 bases and J gave up 2 bases; unmatched junction bases: 6. The CDR3 loop spans 15 amino acids. The CDR3 protein is CASREALAGAYEQYF. The CDR3, as DNA: TGTGCCAGTAGGGAGGCACTAGCGGGAGCCTACGAGCAGTACTTC.

This chain links TRBV9 with TRBJ2-1; a possible D gene is TRBD1 (6 bases). Germline CDR1 reads SGDLS; CDR2 reads YYNGEE. This CDR3 region has 15 residues. V lost 4 bases, J lost 0 bases, and 11 bases lay in between. CDR3 in DNA: TGTGCCAGCAGCCTGCGGACAGTCTCCTACAATGAGCAGTTCTTC. This gives the protein CASSLRTVSYNEQFF.

The chain has TRBV11-3 and TRBJ2-2; TRBD2 aligns across 16 bases. V lost 4 bases to trimming and J lost 5 bases; unmatched junction nucleotides: 10. There are 19 residues in the CDR3. Germline V gene data show CDR1 as SGHNT and CDR2 as YENEEA. CDR3 nucleotides: TGTGCCAGCAGCTCAAATGGGGGACTAGCGGGAGGGCGGACCGGGGAGCTGTTTTTT. Translation gives CASSSNGGLAGGRTGELFF.

The CDR3, as DNA: TGTGCCAGCAGCCTAGGGGCGGGAGGGAGAGATACGCAGTATTTT. Residues: CASSLGAGGRDTQYF. This chain uses TRBV7-6 with TRBJ2-3; TRBD2 matches 9 bases. Per the germline V gene, CDR1 is SGHVS and CDR2 is FNYEAQ. The CDR3 runs 15 residues. The V segment lost 5 bases and the J segment 5 bases; nucleotides outside the gene matches: 8.

V usage is TRBV5-1 and J usage is TRBJ2-3, with 8 bases matching TRBD2. CDR1 is SGHRS, CDR2 YFSETQ, per germline. The CDR3 runs 15 residues. The V and J ends lost 4 bases and 0 bases, in that order; junction bases with no gene match: 4. CDR3 region: CASSGGLGSTDTQYF. The CDR3 region has the DNA TGCGCCAGCAGCGGGGGACTAGGAAGCACAGATACGCAGTATTTT.

The CDR3 coding sequence is TGCGCCAGCAGCCAAGATCTCCGGAGTAACTATGGCTACACCTTC. Translation gives CASSQDLRSNYGYTF. The V gene is TRBV4-3, the J gene TRBJ1-2; D gene uncertain. The CDR3 has 15 amino acids. Trimming stripped 0 bases from V and 1 base from J, with 9 bases between. Germline V CDR1 and CDR2: LGHNA, YSLEER.

This clone came up a few times. The rearrangement links TRBV2 to TRBJ2-7; possibly TRBD1 for D (6 bases). There are 15 residues in the CDR3. Germline lookup yields CDR1 SNHLY and CDR2 FYNNEI. V lost 5 bases and J lost 0, with 14 bases in between. This CDR3 is CASSQTGRSSYEQYF. The CDR3 DNA follows: TGTGCCAGCAGTCAAACAGGGCGGAGCTCCTACGAGCAGTACTTC.

CDR3 coding DNA: TGTGCCAGTAGTATAGACTCGGGCGGGACAGCAACGAACACCGGGGAGCTGTTTTTT. Amino acid sequence: CASSIDSGGTATNTGELFF. The V and J genes are TRBV19 and TRBJ2-2, with a possible D match to TRBD1 (7 bases). V lost 0 bases and J 0 bases, leaving 17 bases between the germline ends. Germline CDR1 and CDR2: LNHDA and SQIVND (reference sequence). This CDR3 spans 19 amino acids. The entire variable domain, with the rest obtained from reference TRBV19 and TRBJ2-2, is as follows: DGGITQSPKYLFRKEGQNVTLSCEQNLNHDAMYWYRQDPGQGLRLIYYSQIVNDFQKGDIAEGYSVSREKKESFPLTVTSAQKNPTAFYLCASSIDSGGTATNTGELFFGEGSRLTVL.